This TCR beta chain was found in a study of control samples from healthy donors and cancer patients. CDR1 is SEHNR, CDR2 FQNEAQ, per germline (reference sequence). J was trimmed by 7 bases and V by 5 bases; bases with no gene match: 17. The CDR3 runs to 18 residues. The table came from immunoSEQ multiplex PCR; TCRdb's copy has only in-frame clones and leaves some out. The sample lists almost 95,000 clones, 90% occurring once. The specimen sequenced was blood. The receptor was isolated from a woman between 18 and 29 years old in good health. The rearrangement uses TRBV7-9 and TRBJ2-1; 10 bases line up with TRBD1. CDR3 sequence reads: CASSPPHGTGEIRNEQFF. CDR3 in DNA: TGTGCCAGCAGCCCCCCCCATGGGACAGGGGAAATCAGGAATGAGCAGTTCTTC.